Shown below are 24 T cell receptor beta chains from a single sample sequenced in a study of shared clonotypes between healthy human individuals. As defined, naive CD8 cells were CD45RO-negative and positively selected for CCR7, with terminally differentiated effector memory CD45RA+ cells excluded. Generated by immunoSEQ multiplex PCR, the TCRdb table keeps only in-frame clones and is missing some. The table lists just over 2,000,000 clones, less than 95% of them singletons. Material: naive CD8+ T cells sorted from blood. All receptors derive from a man younger than 35 in good health.

This clone has more than one count but fewer than ten. The V gene is TRBV7-2, the J gene TRBJ2-5; D may be TRBD1 or TRBD2 (5 bases each). Germline CDR1 reads SGHTA; CDR2 reads FQGNSA. This CDR3 region has 14 residues. The ends were cut back, 2 bases at V and 0 bases at J, with 7 bases in the middle. The CDR3 nucleotides read TGTGCCAGCAGCTTATCGGGACACCAAGAGACCCAGTACTTC. Protein: CASSLSGHQETQYF. The whole variable domain, filled in from reference TRBV7-2 and TRBJ2-5, reads GAGVSQSPSNKVTEKGKDVELRCDPISGHTALYWYRQSLGQGLEFLIYFQGNSAPDKSGLPSDRFSAERTGGSVSTLTIQRTQQEDSAVYLCASSLSGHQETQYFGPGTRLLVL.

The V and J genes are TRBV27 and TRBJ2-2, with D possibly called TRBD1 or TRBD2 (6 bases each). There are 16 residues in the CDR3. The V end lost 7 bases, the J end lost 3 bases, and 18 bases lay between the germline ends. The germline CDR1 and CDR2 sequences are MNHEY and SMNVEV (reference sequence). Here the CDR3 DNA reads TGTGCCAGCATCTTTAGGGGGGCAGTCCACACCGGGGAGCTGTTTTTT. It translates to CASIFRGAVHTGELFF.

A note on this clone: The same CDR3 also results from other DNA sequences found in this sample. The gene calls are TRBV7-6 and TRBJ2-3; either TRBD1 or TRBD2 may supply D (5 bases each). Trimming took 6 bases from V and 1 from J, leaving 11 bases between them. The CDR3 consists of 14 residues. Germline V gives CDR1 SGHVS, CDR2 FNYEAQ. CDR3 in DNA: TGTGCCAGCAGTTTGGGACCCGGCACAGATACGCAGTATTTT. Amino acid sequence: CASSLGPGTDTQYF. Variable domain in full (rest from reference TRBV7-6 and TRBJ2-3): GAGVSQSPRYKVTKRGQDVALRCDPISGHVSLYWYRQALGQGPEFLTYFNYEAQQDKSGLPNDRFSAERPEGSISTLTIQRTEQRDSAMYRCASSLGPGTDTQYFGPGTRLTVL.

The V gene is TRBV5-4, the J gene TRBJ1-1; the D gene is possibly TRBD1 (6 bases). Germline V gene lookup returns CDR1 SGHNT and CDR2 YYREEE (reference sequence). V gave up 3 bases and J gave up 3 bases, with 9 bases separating them. The CDR3 runs to 13 residues. The CDR3 reads CASSYGQYTEAFF. CDR3 bases: TGTGCCAGCAGCTATGGACAGTACACTGAAGCTTTCTTT.

V and J are TRBV4-3 and TRBJ2-2, with 7 bases fitting TRBD2. The V segment lost 0 bases and the J segment 1 base; nucleotides outside the gene matches: 5. CDR3 length: 17 amino acids. Germline V CDR1 and CDR2: LGHNA, YSLEER. CDR3 bases: TGCGCCAGCAGCCAAGATCCAGGGAGGGAGAACACCGGGGAGCTGTTTTTT. This gives the protein CASSQDPGRENTGELFF.

Worth noting for this clone: Other DNA sequences in the same sample also yield this CDR3. The chain uses TRBV9 and TRBJ2-7; 11 positions match TRBD1. The CDR3 spans 14 residues. Germline-derived CDR1 and CDR2 are SGDLS and YYNGEE. V lost 2 bases and J lost 6; bases outside the gene matches: 4. The CDR3 DNA sequence: TGTGCCAGCAGCGTCGCCGGGACAGGGGGCGAGCAGTACTTC. Amino acid sequence: CASSVAGTGGEQYF.

This clone was observed a single time. J is TRBJ2-2 and V is TRBV2, with 8 bases fitting TRBD2. This CDR3 is 16 amino acids long. V dropped 3 bases and J dropped 4; count of bases not matched to a gene: 7. CDR1 is SNHLY and CDR2 is FYNNEI in the germline V gene. As DNA, the CDR3 is TGTGCCAGCAGTGATACCCCGGGAGGGTTCACCGGGGAGCTGTTTTTT. Encoded protein: CASSDTPGGFTGELFF.

The CDR3 DNA reads as TGTGCCAGCAGCTCACTTACAGGGGAAGCTTTCTTT. Amino acid sequence: CASSSLTGEAFF. This chain joins TRBV11-3 and TRBJ1-1; D might be TRBD1 (6 bases). The germline CDR1 and CDR2 sequences are SGHNT and YENEEA. The CDR3 sequence is 12 residues long. V was clipped by 4 bases and J by 8 bases, with 11 bases between them.

CDR3 sequence reads: CASSLGSQGNTEAFF. DNA of the CDR3: TGTGCCAGCAGCTTAGGAAGTCAGGGGAACACTGAAGCTTTCTTT. The chain is built from TRBV7-9 and TRBJ1-1, with D maybe TRBD1 (5 bases). The V gene lost 1 base and the J gene lost 1 base, with 10 bases spanning the gap. CDR3 size: 15 residues. The germline V gene has CDR1 SEHNR and CDR2 FQNEAQ (reference sequence).

Only one count was recorded for this clone. This chain uses TRBV6-5 with TRBJ2-7, with 8 bases lining up with TRBD2. J was trimmed by 5 bases and V by 0 bases; bases with no gene match: 3. Germline assignment: CDR1 MNHEY and CDR2 SVGAGI. CDR3 length: 14 residues. CDR3 nucleotides: TGTGCCAGCAGTTACTCCGGGACTAGAGACGAGCAGTACTTC. It yields the protein CASSYSGTRDEQYF.

This rearrangement joins TRBV27 to TRBJ2-3; D unclear. The CDR3 length is 14 residues. Germline V gives CDR1 MNHEY, CDR2 SMNVEV (reference sequence). V lost 1 base, J lost 0 bases, and 5 bases lay in between. CDR3 bases: TGTGCCAGCAGTTTATTTGCTAGCACAGATACGCAGTATTTT. It is translated as CASSLFASTDTQYF.

The chain combines TRBV7-9 with TRBJ2-5; no definite D call. The germline gives CDR1 SEHNR, CDR2 FQNEAQ (reference sequence). CDR3 length: 11 residues. Trimming took off 8 bases at V and 5 bases at J, with 9 bases between the two ends. The DNA for the CDR3 is TGTGCCAGCGCACCCCTGGAGACCCAGTACTTC. This encodes CASAPLETQYF.

This clone was observed a handful of times. The V gene is TRBV23-1, the J gene TRBJ1-1; D gene unclear. TRBV23-1 is an ORF, and what it does is uncertain. This CDR3 is 13 amino acids long. Deletions cut 0 bases from V and 2 bases from J, with 4 bases between. The CDR3 loop reads CASSQSANTEAFF. The CDR3 DNA reads TGCGCCAGCAGTCAATCGGCCAACACTGAAGCTTTCTTT.

J is TRBJ2-5 and V is TRBV25-1, with a tentative D call TRBD2 (5 bases). The CDR3 covers 13 residues. V was cut by 8 bases and J by 5 bases, with 15 bases left in between. Germline CDR1 MGHDK, CDR2 SYGVNS. CDR3 amino acids: CASGWPERETQYF. For the CDR3, the DNA is TGTGCCAGCGGGTGGCCGGAGCGGGAGACCCAGTACTTC.

The gene calls are TRBV6-1 and TRBJ2-6; D gene uncertain. V lost 2 bases and J 0 bases, leaving 11 bases between the germline ends. CDR3 length: 17 amino acids. In germline, CDR1 is MNHNS, CDR2 SASEGT. The CDR3 DNA reads as TGTGCCAGCAGTGAACATGTAGGGCTCTCTGGGGCCAACGTCCTGACTTTC. Translated, it gives CASSEHVGLSGANVLTF.

This clone appeared a single time. CDR3 residues: CASSLEGGGAYEQYF. CDR3 nucleotides: TGCGCCAGCAGCTTGGAGGGCGGGGGAGCCTACGAGCAGTACTTC. The chain combines TRBV5-1 with TRBJ2-7; TRBD2 aligns across 7 bases. This CDR3 is built from 15 residues. With V trimmed by 0 bases and J by 2 bases, 5 bases remained unmatched. Germline V CDR1 and CDR2: SGHRS, YFSETQ.

A single count supports this clone. Other DNA variants within this sample encode the same CDR3. This chain links TRBV9 with TRBJ1-1, with D possibly being TRBD1 (5 bases). The CDR3 is 13 amino acids. Deletions cut 3 bases from V and 4 bases from J, with 10 bases between. The germline CDR1 and CDR2 sequences are SGDLS and YYNGEE. In DNA form, the CDR3 reads TGTGCCAGCAGCGGGGGCGGAGGCACTGAAGCTTTCTTT. Its translation: CASSGGGGTEAFF.

The chain is built from TRBV7-8 and TRBJ1-1; the D gene is possibly TRBD1 (6 bases). The V end lost 4 bases, the J end lost 1 base, and 13 bases lay between the germline ends. The CDR3 is made up of 15 amino acids. Germline assignment: CDR1 SGHVS and CDR2 FQNEAQ. CDR3: CASSSWRGQNTEAFF. CDR3 DNA: TGTGCCAGCAGCTCCTGGAGGGGACAGAACACTGAAGCTTTCTTT.

The rearrangement joins TRBV7-2 to TRBJ2-1; D call uncertain. Trimming pared 1 base from V and 0 bases from J, leaving 13 bases between. CDR3 length: 17 residues. Germline CDR1 reads SGHTA; CDR2 reads FQGNSA. The CDR3 coding sequence is TGTGCCAGCAGCTTAGTGATTCTAGTGAGCTCCTACAATGAGCAGTTCTTC. Translation gives CASSLVILVSSYNEQFF.

The V call is TRBV10-3, the J call TRBJ2-2; maybe TRBD2 (6 bases). V was shortened by 0 bases and J by 0 bases, with 11 bases between the two germline ends. The CDR3 is made up of 17 amino acids. The germline V gene has CDR1 ENHRY and CDR2 SYGVKD. CDR3 nucleotide sequence: TGTGCCATCAGTGAGTCGGATCGGGGGACGAACACCGGGGAGCTGTTTTTT. The encoded protein is CAISESDRGTNTGELFF.

This sequence joins TRBV5-4 and TRBJ2-1; D may be TRBD2 (5 bases). Germline V gene sequence: CDR1 SGHNT, CDR2 YYREEE (reference sequence). This CDR3 spans 15 amino acids. V lost 1 base and J 0 bases, leaving 8 bases between the germline ends. CDR3 nucleotides: TGTGCCAGCAGCTTGAGCGGAAGCTCCTACAATGAGCAGTTCTTC. This gives the protein CASSLSGSSYNEQFF.

The genes are TRBV7-9 and TRBJ2-7, with 8 bases lining up with TRBD1. Losses at the gene ends were 1 base for V and 0 bases for J; bases not matched to a gene: 5. The germline gives CDR1 SEHNR, CDR2 FQNEAQ (reference sequence). There are 16 residues in the CDR3. The CDR3 nucleotides read TGTGCCAGCAGCTTAGGAGGGGGACAGGTCTCCTACGAGCAGTACTTC. Protein sequence: CASSLGGGQVSYEQYF.

This clone was recorded a few times. Other DNA sequences in this sample translate to the same CDR3. The V and J genes are TRBV7-9 and TRBJ1-1; possibly TRBD1 for D (5 bases). The CDR3 sequence is 14 residues long. Germline V gene lookup returns CDR1 SEHNR and CDR2 FQNEAQ (reference sequence). With 0 bases removed from V and 1 base from J, the gap between germline ends came to 6 bases. This CDR3 is CASSLAQGNTEAFF. As DNA, the CDR3 is TGTGCCAGCAGCTTAGCGCAGGGGAACACTGAAGCTTTCTTT.

The chain carries TRBV7-9 and TRBJ2-1; no definite D call. The V gene's germline CDR1 is SEHNR and CDR2 FQNEAQ (reference sequence). The germline V and J ends were trimmed by 10 bases and 0 bases, with 13 bases remaining between them. CDR3 length equals 14 residues. The CDR3 DNA reads as TGTGCCACCTCCCGGTCTGACTCCTACAATGAGCAGTTCTTC. Protein product: CATSRSDSYNEQFF.